This record looks at one T cell receptor (beta chain) sequence and its context. Its cognate antigen is unknown. Method: immunoSEQ multiplex PCR; TCRdb's copy keeps in-frame clones and lacks some. This sample has some 33,000 clones; about 56% occur once, and the top ten carry roughly 9.6%. CDR1 and CDR2 from the germline V gene are SEHNR and FQNEAQ (reference sequence). The CDR3 sequence is 13 residues long. The V gene end was trimmed by 4 bases and the J gene end by 6 bases; junction bases not matched to a gene: 0. This sample is drawn from a study of a mutant IDH1 vaccine in newly diagnosed glioma. Study-level background: Across weeks 1, 3, 5, 7, 11, 15, 19 and 23, patients received a vaccination each time, eight in all. With temozolomide cycles, or 4-6 weeks after radiotherapy alone, vaccination was started. Of the patients given treatment, approximately 62% were male and approximately 38% were female, and a mean age of roughly 40 years was recorded.

Time point meaning: week 5, during vaccination. A single vaccine dose contained 300 ug of mutant IDH1 20-mer peptide, and topical imiquimod was used with it. This sequence joins TRBV7-9 and TRBJ1-6, with 7 bases that match TRBD1. This TCR derives from a woman aged 18-29 years with glioma. The sequencing used PBMCs, collected from a glioma patient whose treatment included an IDH1 peptide vaccine. CDR3 DNA sequence: TGTGCCAGCAGCTACAGGGGTAATTCACCCCTCCACTTT. Encoded protein: CASSYRGNSPLHF.